The source of this T cell receptor beta chain is a study of beta chain features in type 1 diabetes (dated by TCRdb to 2017 to 2018). A note on the overall study: No differences in mean age, gender distribution, total cell number or subset yield were found between patients and healthy donors. Across all samples, fewer than 110,000,000 sorted cells were examined, and cell number per subset correlated strongly with RNA yield. In the study, TCRB repertoires of sorted circulating CD4+ T cell subsets from recently diagnosed type 1 diabetes patients were compared with those of matched healthy donors. Whereas all 28 donors provided naive and central memory subsets, regulatory and stem cell-like memory subsets were isolated from just 8 patients and about 8 healthy donors. Summary of the overall study and its limitations: In all four CD4+ subsets, TCRB CDR3 length was moderately but significantly shorter in type 1 diabetes patients. At VDJ recombination sites, patients with type 1 diabetes made fewer insertions and deleted more nucleotides, a pattern implying thymic rearrangement abnormalities. Only small numbers of individuals were included in the HLA sub-analyses, which left unresolved whether HLA type had any influence on TCRB rearrangement. PCR may preferentially amplify shorter templates, but because patient and control samples were amplified and corrected together, any resulting skew would affect both groups equally. Naive, central memory and regulatory TCRB repertoires appeared more similar among patients than among healthy donors. Because cDNA rather than genomic DNA was sequenced, highly expressing activated cells could have been over-represented, although no difference in activation and CD3 levels was found between groups.

Reading from cysteine to phenylalanine, the CDR3 counts 13 amino acids. CDR3 DNA only is kept here, 39 bases in frame from base 1. At the junction V is shortened by 5 bases and J by 7 bases, with 14 bases in between. As encoded in the germline V gene (reference sequence), CDR1 is SEHNR while CDR2 is FQNEAQ. As concerns this clone: Its binding antigen is unknown. No much larger clone exists at a distance of one base, and base qualities are not known.

Each donor gave one peripheral blood draw, about 110 mL on average, collected into heparinised tubes. Naive, central memory, regulatory and stem cell-like memory CD4+ T cells were sorted on a BD FACSAria II using a panel including CD45RO, CCR7, CD25, CD127, CD95 and CD27. Every sorted population had a purity above 95%. PBMCs were separated immediately by Lymphoprep density gradient centrifugation and were stained directly, without being cultured. Samples were stained and sorted in pairs, with one healthy donor and one patient per experiment, so that batch effects were minimized. The High Capacity cDNA Reverse Transcription Kit was used to reverse transcribe all of the isolated RNA, meaning that expressed TCRB transcripts were what got sequenced. Naive, central memory and regulatory T cell samples underwent deep immunoSEQ sequencing, averaging roughly 3.5 million total reads per sample. Sorted cells were lysed in RLT buffer, and RNA was extracted using DNase-treated RNeasy Micro or Mini kits according to cell number. Each cell subset was processed separately to prevent cross-contamination, with patient and healthy donor samples processed together. The immunoSEQ multiplex PCR was used to amplify TCRB sequences from cDNA, generating 87-bp fragments that spanned the CDR3 region. Sequencing of the amplicons was performed on the Illumina HiSeq platform. As for the original processing: Synthetic template baselines were used to correct PCR bias computationally, reads within Hamming distance 2 were collapsed, and singletons that could not be merged were discarded. Reads were aligned to IMGT to assign V, D and J genes, CDR3 length, and insertions or deletions at six rearrangement sites. Within each subset, clonotype counts were normalized to sorted cell number, and only after that were true diversity and Gini coefficients computed with the tcR R package. The overlap coefficient, calculated on TCRB nucleotide sequences, was used to quantify repertoire sharing. TCRdb holds this immuneACCESS table with in-frame rearrangements only. Some clones are missing; in checked studies, unresolved V genes explain under half, and the rest has no known cause. D and trimming were read from the DNA, whereas the V and J calls and clone size are those reported in that table. The sample table records 130,000 or so clones; 9% of these occur just once. The ten biggest clones cover 0.6% to 0.9% of the sample.

The chain uses TRBV7-9 and TRBJ1-2; a confident D gene designation cannot be given. Input material: central memory CD4+ T cells from blood. The TCR originated in a man aged 30 to 45 with type 1 diabetes. The CDR3 protein: CASSPRLGGGYTF. In nucleotide form, the sequence is TGTGCCAGCAGCCCCAGGCTGGGTGGTGGCTACACCTTC.